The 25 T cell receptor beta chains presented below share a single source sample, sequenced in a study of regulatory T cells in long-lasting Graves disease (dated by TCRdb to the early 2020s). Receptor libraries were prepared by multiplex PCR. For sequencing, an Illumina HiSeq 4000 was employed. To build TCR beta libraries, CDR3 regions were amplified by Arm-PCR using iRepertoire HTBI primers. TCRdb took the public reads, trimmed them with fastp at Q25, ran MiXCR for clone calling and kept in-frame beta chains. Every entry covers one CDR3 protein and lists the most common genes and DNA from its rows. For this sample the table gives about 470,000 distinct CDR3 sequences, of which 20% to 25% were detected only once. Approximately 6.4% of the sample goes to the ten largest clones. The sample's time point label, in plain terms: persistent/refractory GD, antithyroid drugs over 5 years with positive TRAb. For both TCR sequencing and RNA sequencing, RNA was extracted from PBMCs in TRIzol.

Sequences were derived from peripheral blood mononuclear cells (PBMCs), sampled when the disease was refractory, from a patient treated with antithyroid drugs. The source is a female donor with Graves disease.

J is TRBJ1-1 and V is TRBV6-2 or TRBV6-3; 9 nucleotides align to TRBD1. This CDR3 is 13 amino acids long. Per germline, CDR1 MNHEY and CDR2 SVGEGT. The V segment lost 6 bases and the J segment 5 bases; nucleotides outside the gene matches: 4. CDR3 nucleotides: TGTGCCAGCAGGGGACAGGGTGGAACTGAAGCTTTCTTT. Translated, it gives CASRGQGGTEAFF.

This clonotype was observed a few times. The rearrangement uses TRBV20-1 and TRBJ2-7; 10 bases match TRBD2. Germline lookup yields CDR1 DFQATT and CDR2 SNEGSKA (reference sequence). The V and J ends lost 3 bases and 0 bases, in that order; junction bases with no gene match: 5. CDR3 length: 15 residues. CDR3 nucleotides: TGCAGTGCTAGTGATCCTAGCGGGAGCTCCTACGAGCAGTACTTC. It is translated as CSASDPSGSSYEQYF.

The CDR3 bases are TGCAGCGTTGTTTTGCCAGCGGGAAGCACCGGGGAGCTGTTTTTT. This codes for CSVVLPAGSTGELFF. The V call is TRBV29-1, the J call TRBJ2-2, with TRBD2 matching over 7 bases. V was pared by 4 bases and J by 4 bases, with 9 bases of the junction left unmatched. The CDR3 is made up of 15 amino acids. Looked up from germline, CDR1 is SQVTM and CDR2 is ANQGSEA.

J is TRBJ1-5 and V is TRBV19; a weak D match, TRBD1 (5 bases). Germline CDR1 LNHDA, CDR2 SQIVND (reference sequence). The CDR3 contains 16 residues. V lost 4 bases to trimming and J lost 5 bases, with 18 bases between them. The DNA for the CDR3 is TGTGCCAGTAGTACGCACCAGGGTGGGAGCGATCAGCCCCAGCATTTT. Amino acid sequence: CASSTHQGGSDQPQHF.

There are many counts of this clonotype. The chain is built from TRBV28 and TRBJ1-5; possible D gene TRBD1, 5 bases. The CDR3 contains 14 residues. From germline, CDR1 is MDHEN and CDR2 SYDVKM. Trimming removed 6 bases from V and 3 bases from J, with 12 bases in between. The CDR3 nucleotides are TGTGCCAGCAGGGGGCAGTTCCCCAATCAGCCCCAGCATTTT. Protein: CASRGQFPNQPQHF.

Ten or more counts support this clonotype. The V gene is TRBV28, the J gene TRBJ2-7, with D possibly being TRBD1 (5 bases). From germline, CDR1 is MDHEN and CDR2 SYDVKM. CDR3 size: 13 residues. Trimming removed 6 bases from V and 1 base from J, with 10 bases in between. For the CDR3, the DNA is TGTGCCAGCAGCTCCGACAGTTCCTACGAGCAGTACTTC. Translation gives CASSSDSSYEQYF.

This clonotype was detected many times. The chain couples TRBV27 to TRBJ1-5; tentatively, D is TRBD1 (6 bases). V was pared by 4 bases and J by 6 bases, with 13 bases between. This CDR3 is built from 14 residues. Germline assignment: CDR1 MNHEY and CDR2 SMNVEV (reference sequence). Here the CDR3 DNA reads TGTGCCAGCAGTTCCTCGACAGGTCGTCAGCCCCAGCATTTT. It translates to CASSSSTGRQPQHF.

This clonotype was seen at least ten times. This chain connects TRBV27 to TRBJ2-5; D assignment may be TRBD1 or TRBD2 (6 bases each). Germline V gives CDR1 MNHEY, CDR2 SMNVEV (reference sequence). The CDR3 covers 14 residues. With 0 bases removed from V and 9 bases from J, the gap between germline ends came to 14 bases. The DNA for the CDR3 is TGTGCCAGCAGTTTATCGTCGGGGGCCCCCTCCCAGTACTTC. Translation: CASSLSSGAPSQYF.

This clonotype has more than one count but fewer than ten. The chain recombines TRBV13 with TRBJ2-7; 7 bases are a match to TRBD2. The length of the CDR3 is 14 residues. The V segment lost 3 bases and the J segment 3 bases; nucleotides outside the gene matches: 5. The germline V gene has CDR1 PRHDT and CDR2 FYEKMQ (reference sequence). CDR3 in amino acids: CASSFKAGFYEQYF. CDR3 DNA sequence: TGTGCCAGCAGCTTTAAAGCGGGATTCTACGAGCAGTACTTC. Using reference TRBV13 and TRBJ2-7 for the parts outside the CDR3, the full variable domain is AAGVIQSPRHLIKEKRETATLKCYPIPRHDTVYWYQQGPGQDPQFLISFYEKMQSDKGSIPDRFSAQQFSDYHSELNMSSLELGDSALYFCASSFKAGFYEQYFGPGTRLTVT.

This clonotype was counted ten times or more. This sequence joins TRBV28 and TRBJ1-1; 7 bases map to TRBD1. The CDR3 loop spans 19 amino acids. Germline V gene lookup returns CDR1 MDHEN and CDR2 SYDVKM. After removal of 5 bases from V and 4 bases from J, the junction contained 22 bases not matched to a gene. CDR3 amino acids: CASSIPGGFTRSGGTEAFF. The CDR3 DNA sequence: TGTGCCAGCAGTATCCCAGGAGGGTTCACCCGTTCAGGGGGCACTGAAGCTTTCTTT. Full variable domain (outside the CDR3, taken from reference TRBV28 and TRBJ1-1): DVKVTQSSRYLVKRTGEKVFLECVQDMDHENMFWYRQDPGLGLRLIYFSYDVKMKEKGDIPEGYSVSREKKERFSLILESASTNQTSMYLCASSIPGGFTRSGGTEAFFGQGTRLTVV.

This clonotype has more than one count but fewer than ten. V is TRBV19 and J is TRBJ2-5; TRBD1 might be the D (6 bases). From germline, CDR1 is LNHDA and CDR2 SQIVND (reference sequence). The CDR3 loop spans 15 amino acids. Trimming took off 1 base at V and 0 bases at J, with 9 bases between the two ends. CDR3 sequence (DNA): TGTGCCAGTAGTATAGGGACAGTCAACCAAGAGACCCAGTACTTC. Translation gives CASSIGTVNQETQYF.

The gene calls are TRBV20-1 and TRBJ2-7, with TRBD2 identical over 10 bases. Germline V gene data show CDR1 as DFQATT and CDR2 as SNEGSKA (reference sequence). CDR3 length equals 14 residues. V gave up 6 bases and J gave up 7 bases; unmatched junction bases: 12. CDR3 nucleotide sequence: TGCAGTGCCCCACTAGCGGGGATGCCTGAGGAGCAGTACTTC. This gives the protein CSAPLAGMPEEQYF.

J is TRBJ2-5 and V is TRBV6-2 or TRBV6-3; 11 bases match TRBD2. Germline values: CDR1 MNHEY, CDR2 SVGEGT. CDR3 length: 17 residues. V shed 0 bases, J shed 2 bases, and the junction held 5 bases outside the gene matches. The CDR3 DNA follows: TGTGCCAGCAGTTACTCAGGGACTAGCGGCCAACAAGAGACCCAGTACTTC. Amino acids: CASSYSGTSGQQETQYF.

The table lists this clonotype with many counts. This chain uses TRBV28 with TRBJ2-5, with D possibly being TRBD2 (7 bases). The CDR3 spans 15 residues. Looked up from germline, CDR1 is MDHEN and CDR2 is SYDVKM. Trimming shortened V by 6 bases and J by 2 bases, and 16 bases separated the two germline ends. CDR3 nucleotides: TGTGCCAGCAGCCGGGGGGACATGATGCAAGAGACCCAGTACTTC. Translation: CASSRGDMMQETQYF.

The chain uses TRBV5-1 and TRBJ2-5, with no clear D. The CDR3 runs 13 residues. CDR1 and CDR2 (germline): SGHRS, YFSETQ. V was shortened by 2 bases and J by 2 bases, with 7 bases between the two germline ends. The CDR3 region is CASSLPYQETQYF. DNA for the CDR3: TGCGCCAGCAGCTTACCGTATCAAGAGACCCAGTACTTC.

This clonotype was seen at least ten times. The CDR3 is CASSYGGLESEAFF. The CDR3 coding sequence is TGTGCCAGCAGTTACGGGGGGCTCGAGTCTGAAGCTTTCTTT. The chain employs TRBV6-2 or TRBV6-3 and TRBJ1-1, with D possibly matching TRBD1 (6 bases). Trimming took off 2 bases at V and 6 bases at J, with 13 bases between the two ends. The CDR3 is 14 residues long. Germline V gene sequence: CDR1 MNHEY, CDR2 SVGEGT.

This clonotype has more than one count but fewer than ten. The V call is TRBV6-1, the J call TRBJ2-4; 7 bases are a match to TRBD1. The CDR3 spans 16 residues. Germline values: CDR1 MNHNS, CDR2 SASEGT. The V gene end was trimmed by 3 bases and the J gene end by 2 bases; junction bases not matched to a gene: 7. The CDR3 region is CASSDWNRGPKNIQYF. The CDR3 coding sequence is TGTGCCAGCAGTGATTGGAACAGGGGACCCAAAAACATTCAGTACTTC.

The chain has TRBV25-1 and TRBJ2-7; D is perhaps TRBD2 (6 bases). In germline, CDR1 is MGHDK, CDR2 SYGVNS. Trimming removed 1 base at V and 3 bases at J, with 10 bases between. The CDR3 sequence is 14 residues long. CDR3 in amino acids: CASSESAGGYEQYF. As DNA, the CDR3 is TGTGCCAGCAGTGAATCTGCCGGGGGCTACGAGCAGTACTTC.

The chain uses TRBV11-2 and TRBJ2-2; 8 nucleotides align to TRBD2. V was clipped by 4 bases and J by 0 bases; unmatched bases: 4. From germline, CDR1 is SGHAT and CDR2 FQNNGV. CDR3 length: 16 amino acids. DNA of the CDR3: TGTGCCAGCAGCTCGGGACTAGGGTCGAACACCGGGGAGCTGTTTTTT. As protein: CASSSGLGSNTGELFF. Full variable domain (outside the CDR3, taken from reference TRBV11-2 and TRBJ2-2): EAGVAQSPRYKIIEKRQSVAFWCNPISGHATLYWYQQILGQGPKLLIQFQNNGVVDDSQLPKDRFSAERLKGVDSTLKIQPAKLEDSAVYLCASSSGLGSNTGELFFGEGSRLTVL.

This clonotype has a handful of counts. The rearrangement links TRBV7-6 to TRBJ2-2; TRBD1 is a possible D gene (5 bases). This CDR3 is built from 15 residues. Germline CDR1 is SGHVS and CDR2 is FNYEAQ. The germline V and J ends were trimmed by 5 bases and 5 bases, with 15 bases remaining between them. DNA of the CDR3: TGTGCCAGCAGCCTTACGACAGACGCAACCGGGGAGCTGTTTTTT. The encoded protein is CASSLTTDATGELFF.

For the CDR3, the DNA is TGTGCCAGCAGTAAACTAGCGGGAGCGTGGGATACGCAGTATTTT. Residues: CASSKLAGAWDTQYF. The chain combines TRBV6-1 with TRBJ2-3, with 11 nucleotides matching TRBD2. The CDR3 runs 15 residues. The junction had 7 bases not matched to a gene; V was cut back by 5 bases and J by 6 bases. Germline V lookup: CDR1 MNHNS, CDR2 SASEGT.

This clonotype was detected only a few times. CDR3 region: CSAADDLRTGSGMVYEQYF. CDR3 DNA sequence: TGCAGCGCCGCTGATGACTTGAGGACAGGATCGGGGATGGTCTACGAGCAGTACTTC. The chain carries TRBV29-1 and TRBJ2-7, with TRBD1 matching 7 bases. The germline gives CDR1 SQVTM, CDR2 ANQGSEA. Germline trimming cut 7 bases from V and 3 bases from J; bases unmatched to any gene: 27. This CDR3 has 19 residues.

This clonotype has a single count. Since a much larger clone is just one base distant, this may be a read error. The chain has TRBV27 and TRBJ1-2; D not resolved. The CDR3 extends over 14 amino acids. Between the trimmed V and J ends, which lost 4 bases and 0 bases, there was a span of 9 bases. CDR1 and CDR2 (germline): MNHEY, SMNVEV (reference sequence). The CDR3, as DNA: TGTGCCAGCAGTTATCGCAGAGCTAACTATGGCTACACCTTC. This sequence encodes CASSYRRANYGYTF.

CDR3 nucleotides: TGTGCCAGCGGTAGGAGAGCGTCCTCTAACTCCTACGAGCAGTACTTC. It codes for CASGRRASSNSYEQYF. This sequence joins TRBV6-1 and TRBJ2-7; D remains unclear. This CDR3 is built from 16 residues. The V gene lost 8 bases and the J gene lost 0 bases, with 20 bases spanning the gap. Germline V lookup: CDR1 MNHNS, CDR2 SASEGT.

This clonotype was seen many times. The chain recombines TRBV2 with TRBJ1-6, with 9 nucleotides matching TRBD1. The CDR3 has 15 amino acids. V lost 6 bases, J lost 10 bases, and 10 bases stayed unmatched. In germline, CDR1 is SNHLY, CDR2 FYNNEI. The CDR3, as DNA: TGTGCCAGCAGGGCAACAGGGGGCCCAGACTCACCCCTCCACTTT. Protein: CASRATGGPDSPLHF.